The clone carrying this T cell receptor (beta chain) was seen only a few times. Its antigen is unknown. This specimen belongs to a study of CD8 T cells in ankylosing spondylitis. General study results and limits: Reported data indicate significant enrichment of disease-linked clones within matched ankylosing spondylitis synovial fluid.

The CDR3 runs to 17 residues. V was clipped by 5 bases and J by 2 bases; unmatched bases: 9. Germline V lookup: CDR1 ENHRY, CDR2 SYGVKD. TCRdb fed the 5' RACE reads into MiXCR, producing one record per CDR3 protein. The sample contains roughly 150,000 distinct CDR3 sequences, 25% to 35% of which appear only once. V is TRBV10-3 and J is TRBJ2-3; TRBD2 matches at 11 bases. The receptor was isolated from a male donor with ankylosing spondylitis. What was sequenced was synovial fluid, either unsorted or a sorted T cell fraction (not recorded which). CDR3 residues: CAISQYSSGGTTDTQYF. The CDR3 bases are TGTGCCATCAGTCAATACTCTAGCGGGGGGACCACAGATACGCAGTATTTT.